A selection of T cell receptor beta chains follows, all from one sample in a study of immune evolution from preneoplasia to lung adenocarcinoma. The assay was immunoSEQ multiplex PCR, and TCRdb's table has in-frame clones only and misses some. This sample has 10,000 or so clones, with about 76% found just once. The sample was FFPE minimally invasive lung adenocarcinoma tissue. These TCRs come from a donor of 70 years or more with lung adenocarcinoma. CDR3s include the opening cysteine and the closing phenylalanine or tryptophan. D genes are given only for firm matches. Clone size is stated in some rows and not others, as once, few, many or a class when expanded.

v_gene,j_gene,abundance,d_gene,CDR3aa,CDR3nt
TRBV6-5,TRBJ2-1,once,-,CASMRQGRHNEQFF,TGTGCCAGCATGCGGCAGGGTAGACACAATGAGCAGTTCTTC
TRBV11-2,TRBJ1-1,-,-,CASSLQWGTNTEAFF,TGTGCCAGCAGCTTACAATGGGGGACGAACACTGAAGCTTTCTTT
TRBV5-1,TRBJ1-1,-,-,CASSLESDKDTEAFF,TGCGCCAGCAGCTTGGAGTCCGACAAGGACACTGAAGCTTTCTTT
TRBV27,TRBJ1-2,-,-,CASSLQANYGYTF,TGTGCCAGCAGTTTACAAGCTAACTATGGCTACACCTTC
TRBV5-1,TRBJ2-1,-,-,CASSLFGAGSSYNEQFF,TGCGCCAGCAGCTTGTTTGGGGCGGGTAGCTCCTACAATGAGCAGTTCTTC
TRBV2,TRBJ1-4,-,-,CASSEGDVLNEKLFF,TGTGCCAGCAGTGAGGGTGACGTACTAAATGAAAAACTGTTTTTT
TRBV19,TRBJ2-5,-,TRBD1,CASSIAGTGQQETQYF,TGTGCCAGTAGTATTGCGGGGACAGGGCAGCAAGAGACCCAGTACTTC
TRBV5-1,TRBJ1-2,-,TRBD1,CASSLARGGRHGYTF,TGCGCCAGCAGCTTGGCCAGGGGGGGCAGACATGGCTACACCTTC
TRBV6-1,TRBJ1-5,-,-,CASTTSGVNNQPRHF,TGTGCCAGCACCACGTCAGGCGTTAACAATCAGCCCCGGCATTTT
TRBV7-9,TRBJ2-3,-,-,CASSLSAVAASTDTQYF,TGTGCCAGCAGCTTAAGTGCAGTAGCGGCAAGCACAGATACGCAGTATTTT
TRBV7-8,TRBJ1-3,-,TRBD1,CASSRKGTGGNTIYF,TGTGCCAGCAGCCGGAAAGGGACAGGAGGAAACACCATATATTTT
TRBV5-5,TRBJ2-7,-,-,CASSFEAHYEQYF,TGTGCCAGCAGCTTTGAGGCCCACTACGAGCAGTACTTC
TRBV9,TRBJ1-1,-,-,CASSQALYTEAFF,TGTGCCAGCAGCCAGGCTCTTTACACTGAAGCTTTCTTT
TRBV5-1,TRBJ1-1,-,-,CASSPYFRGTEAFF,TGCGCCAGCAGCCCATACTTTAGGGGTACTGAAGCTTTCTTT
TRBV2,TRBJ2-1,few,TRBD2,CAGRSGRVKLNEQFF,TGTGCCGGACGTAGCGGGAGGGTAAAGCTCAATGAGCAGTTCTTC
TRBV28,TRBJ2-6,-,-,CATREQFGANVLTF,TGTGCCACTCGGGAGCAGTTCGGGGCCAACGTCCTGACTTTC
TRBV13,TRBJ1-2,-,TRBD1,CASSLQGGYGYGYTF,TGTGCCAGCAGCTTGCAGGGGGGCTACGGCTATGGCTACACCTTC
TRBV5-4,TRBJ1-1,-,-,CASARVGENTEAFF,TGTGCCAGCGCCCGGGTTGGGGAGAACACTGAAGCTTTCTTT
TRBV28,TRBJ2-7,-,-,CASKRSGVSSSYEQYF,TGTGCCAGCAAACGCTCGGGGGTTTCCTCTAGCTACGAGCAGTACTTC
TRBV7-6,TRBJ2-5,-,-,CASSPLNRFEETQYF,TGTGCCAGCAGCCCACTCAATCGCTTCGAAGAGACCCAGTACTTC
TRBV28,TRBJ1-2,-,-,CASSLIKGYGYTF,TGTGCCAGCAGTTTAATAAAGGGCTATGGCTACACCTTC
TRBV11-2,TRBJ1-2,-,-,CASSRNVGDNYGYTF,TGTGCCAGCAGCCGGAACGTGGGGGACAACTATGGCTACACCTTC
TRBV7-9,TRBJ2-2,-,-,CASSLSHANTGELFF,TGTGCCAGCAGCTTAAGTCACGCGAACACCGGGGAGCTGTTTTTT
TRBV30,TRBJ1-2,-,-,CAWTPGAGNYGYTF,TGTGCCTGGACCCCAGGGGCGGGTAACTATGGCTACACCTTC
TRBV20-1,TRBJ1-4,-,-,CSASAAKLFF,TGCAGTGCGTCGGCAGCAAAACTGTTTTTT
TRBV6-5,TRBJ2-7,-,-,CASSYFPTGQSEQYF,TGTGCCAGCAGTTACTTCCCGACGGGACAAAGCGAGCAGTACTTC
TRBV28,TRBJ2-7,once,TRBD2,CASNNAGATYEQYF,TGTGCCAGCAACAATGCGGGAGCAACCTACGAGCAGTACTTC
TRBV28,TRBJ2-7,-,TRBD2,CASSPHLAGAHEQYF,TGTGCCAGCAGTCCCCATTTAGCGGGAGCCCACGAGCAGTACTTC
TRBV5-1,TRBJ1-4,few,-,CASSPESLGGIEKLFF,TGCGCCAGCAGCCCGGAGTCCCTCGGGGGCATCGAAAAACTGTTTTTT
TRBV9,TRBJ2-1,few,-,CASSGGLGHNEQFF,TGTGCCAGCAGCGGCGGGCTTGGCCACAATGAGCAGTTCTTC
TRBV5-1,TRBJ1-3,-,-,CASRGDFVRSGNTIYF,TGCGCCAGCAGGGGGGACTTCGTGCGCTCTGGAAACACCATATATTTT
TRBV29-1,TRBJ1-2,-,-,CSVLYGPGGYTF,TGCAGCGTGCTTTACGGCCCTGGTGGCTACACCTTC
TRBV5-1,TRBJ1-3,few,-,CASSLAGFHSGNTIYF,TGCGCCAGCAGCTTGGCGGGATTCCACTCTGGAAACACCATATATTTT
TRBV6-1,TRBJ1-2,-,TRBD1,CARRDSSPDGYTF,TGTGCCAGGAGGGACAGCAGCCCGGATGGCTACACCTTC
TRBV21-1,TRBJ2-7,-,-,CASRRAESYEQYF,TGTGCCAGCAGAAGGGCGGAATCCTACGAGCAGTACTTC
TRBV28,TRBJ2-7,-,TRBD1,CATGDRVLDEQYF,TGTGCCACCGGGGACAGGGTTTTGGACGAGCAGTACTTC
TRBV20-1,TRBJ2-1,-,-,CSALLRDEQFF,TGCAGTGCCTTACTGAGGGATGAGCAGTTCTTC
TRBV19,TRBJ1-2,-,TRBD1,CASISDRVSYGYTF,TGTGCCAGTATTTCCGACAGGGTCAGCTATGGCTACACCTTC
TRBV7-3,TRBJ2-2,-,TRBD1,CASRKGQDVNTGELFF,TGTGCCAGCAGGAAGGGACAGGACGTAAACACCGGGGAGCTGTTTTTT
TRBV15,TRBJ1-2,-,-,CATSRDQHYGYTF,TGTGCCACCAGCAGAGATCAGCATTATGGCTACACCTTC
TRBV13,TRBJ2-7,-,-,CASSGRDIAYEQYF,TGTGCCAGCAGCGGACGGGACATAGCCTACGAGCAGTACTTC